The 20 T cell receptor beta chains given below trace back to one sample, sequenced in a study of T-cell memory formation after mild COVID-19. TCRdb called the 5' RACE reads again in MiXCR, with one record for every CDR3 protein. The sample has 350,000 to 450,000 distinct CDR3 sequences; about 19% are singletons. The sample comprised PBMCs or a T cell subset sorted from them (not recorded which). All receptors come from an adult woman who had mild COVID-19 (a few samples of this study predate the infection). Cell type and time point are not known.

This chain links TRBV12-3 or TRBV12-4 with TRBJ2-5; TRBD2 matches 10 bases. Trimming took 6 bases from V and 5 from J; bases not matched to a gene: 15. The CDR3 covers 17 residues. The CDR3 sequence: CASSLGASGGPGETQYF. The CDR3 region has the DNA TGTGCCAGCAGCCTAGGGGCTAGCGGGGGCCCAGGGGAGACCCAGTACTTC.

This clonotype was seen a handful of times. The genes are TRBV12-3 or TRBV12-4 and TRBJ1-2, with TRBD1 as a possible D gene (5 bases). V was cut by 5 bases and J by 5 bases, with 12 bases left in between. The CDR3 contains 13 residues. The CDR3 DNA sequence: TGTGCCAGCAGTGGAGTGGGGGAGTATGGCTACACCTTC. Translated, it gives CASSGVGEYGYTF.

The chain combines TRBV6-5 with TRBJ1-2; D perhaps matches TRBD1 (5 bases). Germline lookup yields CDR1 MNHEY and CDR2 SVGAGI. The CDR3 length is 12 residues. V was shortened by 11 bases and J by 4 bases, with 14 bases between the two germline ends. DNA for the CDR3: TGTGCCGTGGGACCGGCGGGCTATGGCTACACCTTC. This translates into CAVGPAGYGYTF.

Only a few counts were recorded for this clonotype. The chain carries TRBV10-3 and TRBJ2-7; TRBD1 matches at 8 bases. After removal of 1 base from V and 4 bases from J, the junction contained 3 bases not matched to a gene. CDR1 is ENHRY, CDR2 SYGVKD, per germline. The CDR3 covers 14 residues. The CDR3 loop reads CAISEYRGSYEQYF. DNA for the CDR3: TGTGCCATCAGTGAGTACAGGGGGAGTTACGAGCAGTACTTC.

CDR3 bases: TGTGCCAGCAGCCAGATAGCGGGCCCTACGAACACCGGGGAGCTGTTTTTT. Protein sequence: CASSQIAGPTNTGELFF. J is TRBJ2-2 and V is TRBV4-2, with TRBD2 matching 7 bases. The length of the CDR3 is 17 residues. CDR1 is LGHNA, CDR2 YNFKEQ, per germline. V was clipped by 3 bases and J by 0 bases; unmatched bases: 7.

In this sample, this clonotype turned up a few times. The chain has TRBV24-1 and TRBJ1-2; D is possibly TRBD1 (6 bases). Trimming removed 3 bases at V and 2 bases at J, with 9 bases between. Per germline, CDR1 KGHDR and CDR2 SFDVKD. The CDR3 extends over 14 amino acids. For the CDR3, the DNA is TGTGCCACCAGTGATCCCGGACAGAACTATGGCTACACCTTC. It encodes CATSDPGQNYGYTF.

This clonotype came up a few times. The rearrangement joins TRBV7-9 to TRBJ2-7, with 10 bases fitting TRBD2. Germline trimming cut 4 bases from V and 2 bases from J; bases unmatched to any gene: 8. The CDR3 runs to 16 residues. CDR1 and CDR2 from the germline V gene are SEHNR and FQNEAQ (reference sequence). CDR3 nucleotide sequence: TGTGCCAGCAGCTCCCTTTCTAGCGGGAGACCCTACGAGCAGTACTTC. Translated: CASSSLSSGRPYEQYF.

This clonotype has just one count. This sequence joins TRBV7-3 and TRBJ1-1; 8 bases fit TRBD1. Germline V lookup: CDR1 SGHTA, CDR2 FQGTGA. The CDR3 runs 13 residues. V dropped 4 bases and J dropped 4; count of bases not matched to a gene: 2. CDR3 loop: CASSYDRGTEAFF. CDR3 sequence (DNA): TGTGCCAGCAGCTACGACAGGGGCACTGAAGCTTTCTTT.

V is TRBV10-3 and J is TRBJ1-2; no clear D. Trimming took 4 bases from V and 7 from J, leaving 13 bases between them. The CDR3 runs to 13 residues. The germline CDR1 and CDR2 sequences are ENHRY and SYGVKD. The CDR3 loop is CAISVDPVRGYTF. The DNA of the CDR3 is TGTGCCATCAGTGTTGACCCTGTCCGTGGCTACACCTTC.

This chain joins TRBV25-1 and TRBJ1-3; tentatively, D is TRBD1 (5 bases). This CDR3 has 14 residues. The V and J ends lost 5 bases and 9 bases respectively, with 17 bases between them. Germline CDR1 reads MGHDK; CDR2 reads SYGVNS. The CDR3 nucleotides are TGTGCCAGCAGTACGACCGGGACCATGGTCACCATATATTTT. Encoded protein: CASSTTGTMVTIYF.

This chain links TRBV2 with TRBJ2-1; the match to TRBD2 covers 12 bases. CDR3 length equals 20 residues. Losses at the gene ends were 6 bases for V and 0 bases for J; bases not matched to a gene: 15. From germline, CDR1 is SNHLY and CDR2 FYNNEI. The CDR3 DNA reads TGTGCCAGCAGGGCCTTTCTAGCGGGGGGGCCTGGTGGCTCCTACAATGAGCAGTTCTTC. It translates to CASRAFLAGGPGGSYNEQFF. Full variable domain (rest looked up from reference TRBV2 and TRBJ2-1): EPEVTQTPSHQVTQMGQEVILRCVPISNHLYFYWYRQILGQKVEFLVSFYNNEISEKSEIFDDQFSVERPDGSNFTLKIRSTKLEDSAMYFCASRAFLAGGPGGSYNEQFFGPGTRLTVL.

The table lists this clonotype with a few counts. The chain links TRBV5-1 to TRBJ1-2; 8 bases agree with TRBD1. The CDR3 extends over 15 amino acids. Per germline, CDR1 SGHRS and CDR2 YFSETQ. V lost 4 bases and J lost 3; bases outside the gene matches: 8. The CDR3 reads CASSPRAGGYYGYTF. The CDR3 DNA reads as TGCGCCAGCAGCCCGAGGGCAGGGGGCTACTATGGCTACACCTTC.

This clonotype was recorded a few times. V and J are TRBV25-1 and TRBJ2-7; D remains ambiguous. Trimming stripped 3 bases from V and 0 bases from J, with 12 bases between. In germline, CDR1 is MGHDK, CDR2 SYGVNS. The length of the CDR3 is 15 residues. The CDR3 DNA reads TGTGCCAGCAGTGATTTGGGGTACGACTCCTACGAGCAGTACTTC. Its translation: CASSDLGYDSYEQYF.

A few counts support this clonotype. The CDR3 region is CASSLNHRWYLSTDTQYF. As DNA, the CDR3 is TGTGCCAGCAGCTTGAACCATCGTTGGTATCTGAGCACAGATACGCAGTATTTT. The chain couples TRBV7-8 to TRBJ2-3; D is undetermined. Trimming took off 3 bases at V and 0 bases at J, with 19 bases between the two ends. Per germline, CDR1 SGHVS and CDR2 FQNEAQ. CDR3 length: 18 residues.

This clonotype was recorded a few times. CDR3 protein: CASSLDPLLNTEAFF. The CDR3 nucleotides read TGTGCCAGCAGCTTGGACCCCCTATTGAACACTGAAGCTTTCTTT. The V and J genes are TRBV5-4 and TRBJ1-1; D not certain. The CDR3 contains 15 residues. Trimming left V 0 bases short and J 0 bases short, with 9 bases between. From germline, CDR1 is SGHNT and CDR2 YYREEE (reference sequence).

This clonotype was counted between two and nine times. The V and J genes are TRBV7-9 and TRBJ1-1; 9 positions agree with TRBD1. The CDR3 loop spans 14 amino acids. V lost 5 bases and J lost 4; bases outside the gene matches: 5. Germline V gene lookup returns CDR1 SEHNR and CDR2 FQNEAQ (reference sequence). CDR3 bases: TGTGCCAGCAGCCACGGACAGGGGAGCACTGAAGCTTTCTTT. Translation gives CASSHGQGSTEAFF.

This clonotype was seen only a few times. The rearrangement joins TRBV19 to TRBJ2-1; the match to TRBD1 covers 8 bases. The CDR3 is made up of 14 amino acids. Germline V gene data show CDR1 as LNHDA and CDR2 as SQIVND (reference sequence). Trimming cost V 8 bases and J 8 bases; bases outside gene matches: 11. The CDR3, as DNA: TGTGCCAGTCAATGGGGGCAGGGGGCCTATGAGCAGTTCTTC. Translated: CASQWGQGAYEQFF.

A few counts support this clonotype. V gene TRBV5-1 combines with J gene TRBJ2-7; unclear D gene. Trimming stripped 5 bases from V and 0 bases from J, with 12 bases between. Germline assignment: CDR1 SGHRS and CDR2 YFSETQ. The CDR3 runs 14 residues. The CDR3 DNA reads TGCGCCAGCAGAATTGACACCAACTCCTACGAGCAGTACTTC. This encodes CASRIDTNSYEQYF.

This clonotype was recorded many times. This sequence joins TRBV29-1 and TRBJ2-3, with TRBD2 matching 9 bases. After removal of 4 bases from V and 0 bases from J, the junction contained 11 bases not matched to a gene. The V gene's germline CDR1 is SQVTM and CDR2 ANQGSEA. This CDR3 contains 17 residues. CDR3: CSVVRISGGFSTDTQYF. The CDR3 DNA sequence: TGCAGCGTTGTGCGTATTAGCGGGGGATTTAGCACAGATACGCAGTATTTT.

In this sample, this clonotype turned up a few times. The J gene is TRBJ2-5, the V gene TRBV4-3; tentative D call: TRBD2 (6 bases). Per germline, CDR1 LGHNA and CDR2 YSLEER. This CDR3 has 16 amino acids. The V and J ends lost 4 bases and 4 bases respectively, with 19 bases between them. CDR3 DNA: TGCGCCAGCAGCCTCTCCCTTGGTTTGGGGGGAGAGACCCAGTACTTC. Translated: CASSLSLGLGGETQYF.